These 29 T cell receptor beta chains originate from one sample sequenced in a study of T cells in Graves' hyperthyroidism and ophthalmopathy. Using RNA transcripts as the source, TCR beta CDR3 regions were amplified. First-round RT-PCR with HTBI primers amplified the TCR CDR3 region. Each CDR3 protein gets one entry after TCRdb re-called the multiplex PCR reads with MiXCR. The table lists 400,000 or so distinct CDR3 sequences, approximately 14% of them singletons. Sequencing was performed on blood. These TCRs come from a woman younger than 45 with Graves' ophthalmopathy.

This clonotype was seen only a few times. The V and J genes are TRBV12-3 or TRBV12-4 and TRBJ2-1, with TRBD2 identical over 11 bases. V was pared by 5 bases and J by 3 bases, with 24 bases of the junction left unmatched. The CDR3 is 22 residues long. For the CDR3, the DNA is TGTGCCAGCAGTCCGCTACCTCAAGGCATTAGCGGGGGGGCGGTGAGCTACAATGAGCAGTTCTTC. Amino acids: CASSPLPQGISGGAVSYNEQFF.

J is TRBJ1-5 and V is TRBV4-1; D remains unclear. V was shortened by 5 bases and J by 1 base, with 15 bases between the two germline ends. CDR3 length: 16 amino acids. Germline lookup yields CDR1 MGHRA and CDR2 YSYEKL. In nucleotides, the CDR3 is TGCGCCAGCAGCATTCGAACAGACCCGAGCAATCAGCCCCAGCATTTT. Amino acid sequence: CASSIRTDPSNQPQHF.

The gene calls are TRBV28 and TRBJ1-1; D perhaps matches TRBD1 (5 bases). This CDR3 spans 16 amino acids. The germline V gene encodes CDR1 MDHEN and CDR2 SYDVKM. The ends were cut back, 1 base at V and 4 bases at J, with 16 bases in the middle. CDR3 sequence (DNA): TGTGCCAGCAGTTTATCCTCGGGACCCCTGGGCACTGAAGCTTTCTTT. It translates to CASSLSSGPLGTEAFF.

This clonotype was seen ten or more times. The chain links TRBV11-2 to TRBJ2-7, with D perhaps TRBD1 (7 bases). The V end was cut by 4 bases, the J end by 3 bases, with 19 bases between. Germline lookup yields CDR1 SGHAT and CDR2 FQNNGV. The CDR3 contains 16 residues. CDR3 sequence reads: CASSSNRGSGVYEQYF. The CDR3 DNA is TGTGCCAGCAGCTCCAACAGGGGATCGGGGGTCTACGAGCAGTACTTC.

This clonotype was counted at least ten times. J is TRBJ2-7 and V is TRBV10-3, with a weak D call TRBD2 (5 bases). Germline CDR1 reads ENHRY; CDR2 reads SYGVKD. The CDR3 is 13 amino acids. Trimming stripped 5 bases from V and 2 bases from J, with 10 bases between. The CDR3, as DNA: TGTGCCATCAGTACTCCGGGGACCTACGAGCAGTACTTC. This gives the protein CAISTPGTYEQYF.

This clonotype was seen repeatedly, ten times or more. This sequence joins TRBV10-1 and TRBJ2-7; 9 positions match TRBD1. CDR1 WNHNN and CDR2 SYGVQD come from the germline V gene (reference sequence). The CDR3 sequence is 13 residues long. V dropped 4 bases and J dropped 2; count of bases not matched to a gene: 0. The CDR3, as DNA: TGCGCCAGCAGTGGGACAGGGGCCTACGAGCAGTACTTC. Its translation: CASSGTGAYEQYF.

This clonotype occurred many times. J is TRBJ2-4 and V is TRBV12-3 or TRBV12-4; 7 nucleotides align to TRBD1. With 3 bases clipped from V and 13 bases from J, the junction kept 3 bases outside the gene matches. This CDR3 contains 11 residues. CDR3 residues: CASSLRDRQYF. DNA of the CDR3: TGTGCCAGCAGTTTGAGGGACAGACAGTACTTC.

This clonotype was counted at least ten times. This chain connects TRBV5-5 to TRBJ2-7; TRBD1 aligns across 9 bases. CDR3 length equals 12 residues. Trimming at V came to 5 bases and at J to 9 bases, leaving 6 bases not matched to a gene. Looked up from germline, CDR1 is SGHKS and CDR2 is YYEKEE (reference sequence). The CDR3 DNA reads TGTGCCAGCAGTTTACAGGGGGCAAGGCAGTACTTC. This gives the protein CASSLQGARQYF. Full variable domain (rest looked up from reference TRBV5-5 and TRBJ2-7): DAGVTQSPTHLIKTRGQQVTLRCSPISGHKSVSWYQQVLGQGPQFIFQYYEKEERGRGNFPDRFSARQFPNYSSELNVNALLLGDSALYLCASSLQGARQYFGPGTRLTVT.

This clonotype was picked up many times. The V and J genes are TRBV7-9 and TRBJ1-1; 7 bases are a match to TRBD1. J was trimmed by 13 bases and V by 2 bases; bases with no gene match: 13. The CDR3 consists of 14 residues. CDR1 and CDR2 from the germline V gene are SEHNR and FQNEAQ (reference sequence). Here the CDR3 reads CASSLTGRGAGGFF. The CDR3 DNA sequence: TGTGCCAGCAGCTTAACGGGCAGGGGGGCCGGGGGTTTCTTT.

The V gene is TRBV5-6, the J gene TRBJ1-6; no firm D call. Germline V lookup: CDR1 SGHDT, CDR2 YYEEEE. This CDR3 region has 16 residues. Trimming cost V 2 bases and J 0 bases, with 9 bases left between them. As DNA, the CDR3 is TGTGCCAGCAGCTTTGGGGAGTCCTCCTATAATTCACCCCTCCACTTT. Translated: CASSFGESSYNSPLHF.

The sample holds many counts of this clonotype. V usage is TRBV2 and J usage is TRBJ2-5, with D unclear. The germline V gene encodes CDR1 SNHLY and CDR2 FYNNEI. V was cut by 9 bases and J by 1 base, with 12 bases left in between. This CDR3 spans 13 amino acids. The CDR3 protein is CASHTNSQETQYF. DNA of the CDR3: TGTGCCAGTCATACAAACAGCCAAGAGACCCAGTACTTC.

This clonotype was counted many times. V gene TRBV7-9 combines with J gene TRBJ2-7, with 7 bases lining up with TRBD1. V was pared by 0 bases and J by 1 base, with 3 bases of the junction left unmatched. The length of the CDR3 is 15 residues. Germline V gene lookup returns CDR1 SEHNR and CDR2 FQNEAQ (reference sequence). CDR3 amino acids: CASSLAPGQSYEQYF. DNA of the CDR3: TGTGCCAGCAGCTTAGCCCCGGGACAGTCCTACGAGCAGTACTTC. Looking up the rest from reference TRBV7-9 and TRBJ2-7 gives the full variable domain: DTGVSQNPRHKITKRGQNVTFRCDPISEHNRLYWYRQTLGQGPEFLTYFQNEAQLEKSRLLSDRFSAERPKGSFSTLEIQRTEQGDSAMYLCASSLAPGQSYEQYFGPGTRLTVT.

This clonotype was detected ten times or more. The chain carries TRBV28 and TRBJ2-2, with 10 bases matching TRBD1. CDR1 MDHEN and CDR2 SYDVKM come from the germline V gene. V dropped 3 bases and J dropped 7; count of bases not matched to a gene: 8. The CDR3 consists of 16 residues. CDR3 amino acids: CASSFRGTGVFGELFF. The CDR3 DNA sequence: TGTGCCAGCAGTTTTCGTGGGACAGGGGTATTCGGGGAGCTGTTTTTT. The full variable domain, with the rest looked up from reference TRBV28 and TRBJ2-2, is DVKVTQSSRYLVKRTGEKVFLECVQDMDHENMFWYRQDPGLGLRLIYFSYDVKMKEKGDIPEGYSVSREKKERFSLILESASTNQTSMYLCASSFRGTGVFGELFFGEGSRLTVL.

This clonotype was recorded at least ten times. The chain recombines TRBV24-1 with TRBJ2-1, with 8 bases that match TRBD2. The CDR3 runs 16 residues. Trimming removed 4 bases from V and 0 bases from J; junction bases left unmatched: 4. Per the germline V gene, CDR1 is KGHDR and CDR2 is SFDVKD. CDR3 nucleotide sequence: TGTGCCACCAGTGACCCGGGGGGGGGCTCCTACAATGAGCAGTTCTTC. Translating gives CATSDPGGGSYNEQFF.

This clonotype has a count of ten or more. This chain joins TRBV20-1 and TRBJ1-1; a possible D gene is TRBD1 (5 bases). Germline V lookup: CDR1 DFQATT, CDR2 SNEGSKA (reference sequence). The CDR3 has 15 residues. Trimming removed 6 bases from V and 3 bases from J, with 20 bases in between. The CDR3 here is CSAEARDSSDTEAFF. The CDR3 DNA sequence: TGCAGTGCCGAGGCCAGGGACTCCTCGGACACTGAAGCTTTCTTT.

The chain joins TRBV19 to TRBJ1-2, with D perhaps matching TRBD1 (5 bases). The CDR3 totals 13 residues. V lost 3 bases, J lost 3 bases, and 8 bases lay in between. Germline assignment: CDR1 LNHDA and CDR2 SQIVND (reference sequence). The CDR3 nucleotides are TGTGCCAGTAGTATTGGGGCGGACTATGGCTACACCTTC. Protein: CASSIGADYGYTF.

This clonotype was counted ten times or more. The chain combines TRBV5-1 with TRBJ1-1; 7 bases map to TRBD1. With 4 bases clipped from V and 1 base from J, the junction kept 13 bases outside the gene matches. The CDR3 has 17 residues. The germline V gene encodes CDR1 SGHRS and CDR2 YFSETQ. DNA of the CDR3: TGCGCCAGCAGCCATTCCGGGACAGCCACAAGGAACACTGAAGCTTTCTTT. Translation: CASSHSGTATRNTEAFF.

Comment on this clonotype: This clone may be a read error of a much larger clone one base away. The J gene is TRBJ1-6, the V gene TRBV28; D is unclear. V was cut by 8 bases and J by 9 bases, with 11 bases left in between. The germline V gene has CDR1 MDHEN and CDR2 SYDVKM. There are 12 residues in the CDR3. The CDR3 is CASADRGSPLHF. CDR3 DNA: TGTGCCAGCGCCGATAGAGGTTCACCCCTCCACTTT. The variable domain in full, completed from reference TRBV28 and TRBJ1-6, reads DVKVTQSSRYLVKRTGEKVFLECVQDMDHENMFWYRQDPGLGLRLIYFSYDVKMKEKGDIPEGYSVSREKKERFSLILESASTNQTSMYLCASADRGSPLHFGNGTRLTVT.

The V call is TRBV7-9, the J call TRBJ2-2; D remains ambiguous. The germline V gene encodes CDR1 SEHNR and CDR2 FQNEAQ (reference sequence). Trimming pared 0 bases from V and 6 bases from J, leaving 5 bases between. The CDR3 contains 13 residues. CDR3: CASSLAAPGELFF. For the CDR3, the DNA is TGTGCCAGCAGCTTAGCGGCCCCCGGGGAGCTGTTTTTT.

This clonotype was observed many times. This chain uses TRBV3-1 with TRBJ1-1; D is perhaps TRBD1 (5 bases). In germline, CDR1 is LGHDT, CDR2 YNNKEL (reference sequence). The V end was cut by 1 base, the J end by 5 bases, with 20 bases between. The CDR3 loop spans 17 amino acids. CDR3 nucleotides: TGTGCCAGCAGCCAAGGCCTGGGGGGGACTGCGTGGACTGAAGCTTTCTTT. This encodes CASSQGLGGTAWTEAFF.

This clonotype has at least ten counts. This chain connects TRBV27 to TRBJ2-7; TRBD2 might be the D (5 bases). Germline V gives CDR1 MNHEY, CDR2 SMNVEV (reference sequence). V was trimmed by 2 bases and J by 6 bases, leaving 11 bases between them. The CDR3 has 13 residues. CDR3 in amino acids: CASSLDSGIEQYF. The CDR3 DNA reads TGTGCCAGCAGTTTAGATTCGGGAATCGAGCAGTACTTC.

This clonotype was recorded a few times. The J gene is TRBJ1-5, the V gene TRBV12-3 or TRBV12-4; the D gene is possibly TRBD1 (6 bases). Deletions cut 5 bases from V and 1 base from J, with 15 bases between. This CDR3 has 16 amino acids. The CDR3 loop is CASSPRARGSNQPQHF. The CDR3, as DNA: TGTGCCAGCAGTCCCAGGGCCAGGGGAAGCAATCAGCCCCAGCATTTT.

The rearrangement uses TRBV6-1 and TRBJ1-1, with a possible D match to TRBD1 (6 bases). This CDR3 has 17 residues. The germline CDR1 and CDR2 sequences are MNHNS and SASEGT. Trimming took off 6 bases at V and 0 bases at J, with 20 bases between the two ends. CDR3 bases: TGTGCCAGCAGCAGATCAGGGGAGGCCCGGATGAACACTGAAGCTTTCTTT. This gives the protein CASSRSGEARMNTEAFF.

This clonotype was counted at least ten times. V and J are TRBV30 and TRBJ2-1; 11 bases are a match to TRBD2. Germline assignment: CDR1 GTSNPN and CDR2 SVGIG (reference sequence). Germline trimming cut 2 bases from V and 6 bases from J; bases unmatched to any gene: 6. CDR3 size: 15 residues. CDR3 nucleotide sequence: TGTGCCTGGAGTATTAGCGGGGGGGCCTTCAATGAGCAGTTCTTC. It encodes CAWSISGGAFNEQFF.

CDR3 nucleotides: TGCGCCAGCAGCCCCGCACGCGACAGGACCTTGAACACTGAAGCTTTCTTT. Translating it yields CASSPARDRTLNTEAFF. This chain links TRBV4-1 with TRBJ1-1, with a weak D call TRBD1 (6 bases). Per the germline V gene, CDR1 is MGHRA and CDR2 is YSYEKL. This CDR3 spans 17 amino acids. Trimming left V 4 bases short and J 0 bases short, with 18 bases between.

This clonotype was recorded at least ten times. The chain combines TRBV7-9 with TRBJ2-5; D may be TRBD2 (5 bases). Germline-derived CDR1 and CDR2 are SEHNR and FQNEAQ (reference sequence). The CDR3 contains 13 residues. V was pared by 1 base and J by 9 bases, with 12 bases between. CDR3: CASSLDLRGSQYF. As DNA, the CDR3 is TGTGCCAGCAGCTTAGACCTACGGGGATCCCAGTACTTC.

This clonotype was counted many times. The DNA of the CDR3 is TGTGCCAGCAGTTCACGACAGGGTGTTGGGAATGAGCAGTTCTTC. Residues: CASSSRQGVGNEQFF. The chain combines TRBV28 with TRBJ2-1, with TRBD1 matching over 7 bases. Germline V CDR1 and CDR2: MDHEN, SYDVKM. The CDR3 has 15 amino acids. V dropped 4 bases and J dropped 7; count of bases not matched to a gene: 10.

This clonotype was found many times. The V call is TRBV18, the J call TRBJ2-3; D may be TRBD2 (5 bases). Trimming took 0 bases from V and 2 from J, leaving 6 bases between them. Per the germline V gene, CDR1 is KGHSH and CDR2 is LQKENI. This CDR3 contains 14 residues. This chain's CDR3 is CASSPPSVTDTQYF. For the CDR3, the DNA is TGTGCCAGCTCACCACCTAGCGTCACAGATACGCAGTATTTT.

The V call is TRBV6-1, the J call TRBJ2-7, with 7 bases that match TRBD1. Germline V CDR1 and CDR2: MNHNS, SASEGT. This CDR3 comprises 15 residues. Unmatched junction bases numbered 9, after V lost 3 bases and J lost 4 bases. For the CDR3, the DNA is TGTGCCAGCAGTGATACCGGGACAGTCCTTTACGAGCAGTACTTC. Translated, it gives CASSDTGTVLYEQYF.